This TCR beta chain was documented in a study of spatial heterogeneity in lung cancer. Each CDR3 protein is one row after TCRdb ran MiXCR on the 5' RACE reads. The sample consists of about 90,000 distinct CDR3 sequences, around 9% of them appearing once. The CDR3 has 13 residues. V lost 1 base and J lost 2, with 8 bases in between. CDR1 GTSNPN and CDR2 SVGIG come from the germline V gene (reference sequence). Time point denoted: sample taken at primary tumor resection. Unsorted whole RNA from tumor, nontumor lung or frozen PBMC underwent sequencing. At least ten counts were recorded for this clonotype.

Material: PBMCs, obtained at surgery. This receptor was taken from a male donor with early-stage non-small cell lung cancer. This sequence joins TRBV30 and TRBJ1-1; D remains ambiguous. CDR3 sequence (DNA): TGTGCCTGGAGTGAGGGCGGTAACACTGAAGCTTTCTTT. Translation gives CAWSEGGNTEAFF.